This T cell receptor (beta chain) was profiled in a study of vaccination effects on CD4 cells after COVID-19. Overall study results and limits: The vaccine-induced clones of healthy vaccinees included only 1 of 255 that cross-reacted with common cold coronaviruses.

On this clone itself: Its antigen is currently unknown.

Profiled with immunoSEQ multiplex PCR; TCRdb holds only in-frame clones, not every one. The sample has approximately 82,000 clones; around 76% are singletons. CDR3 size: 15 residues. V lost 0 bases, J lost 3 bases, and 9 bases lay in between. CDR1 and CDR2 from the germline V gene are SGHRS and YFSETQ. Antigen-specific CD4+ T cell clonotypes were called by their expansion after viral peptide-pool culture in ViraFEST. Cells that had been cultured for 9 to 10 days were the source of isolated CD4+ T cells. Vaccine recipients had no previous SARS-CoV-2 infection; their nucleocapsid antibodies were negative. In the cultures, half the medium was exchanged for IL-2 medium on days 3 and 7.

The source of this sequence is a human donor who received a COVID-19 vaccine. This chain joins TRBV5-1 and TRBJ1-4; unclear D gene. The input for sequencing was CD4+ T cells from PBMCs cultured with HCoV-229E spike peptides, taken before COVID-19 vaccination. For the CDR3, the DNA is TGCGCCAGCAGCTTGGCACTGGTGGCTAATGAAAAACTGTTTTTT. Its translation is CASSLALVANEKLFF.